The rows below give T cell receptor beta chains drawn from one sample of a study of neurological immune-mediated disorders. MiXCR, run by TCRdb on the 5' RACE reads, gives a single entry per CDR3 protein. The data hold 50,000 to 85,000 distinct CDR3 sequences, with roughly 5.6% observed a single time. The sequencing sample was made of PBMCs. The receptors shown here come from a woman aged 25 to 39 with multiple sclerosis. The CDR3 runs from the conserved cysteine through the conserved F or W. Each record gives: clone size, J gene, V gene, D gene, CDR3 protein, CDR3 DNA. D genes are given only for firm matches. Clone size appears in some rows only: once, few, many, or a class for an expanded clone.

>many|TRBJ2-3|TRBV12-3/TRBV12-4|TRBD2
CAAGTSGTDTQYF
TGTGCCGCGGGGACTAGCGGCACAGATACGCAGTATTTT
>many|TRBJ1-5|TRBV20-1|TRBD1
CSARANRGGAQPQHF
TGCAGTGCTAGAGCCAACAGGGGAGGTGCTCAGCCCCAGCATTTT
>many|TRBJ2-5|TRBV20-1|TRBD1
CSARQGAPLETQYF
TGCAGTGCGCGACAGGGGGCCCCTTTGGAGACCCAGTACTTC
>many|TRBJ1-6|TRBV13|.
CASSQWGGSSPLHF
TGTGCCAGCAGCCAATGGGGGGGAAGTTCACCCCTCCACTTT
>many|TRBJ2-7|TRBV5-1|.
CASSLATGTTYEQYF
TGCGCCAGCAGCTTGGCTACAGGGACAACCTACGAGCAGTACTTC
>many|TRBJ2-6|TRBV28|TRBD2
CASTIGGVLSGANVLTF
TGTGCCAGCACAATTGGGGGGGTGCTCTCTGGGGCCAACGTCCTGACTTTC
>few|TRBJ1-5|TRBV12-3/TRBV12-4|.
CASSLERVSNQPQHF
TGTGCCAGCAGTTTAGAGAGGGTTAGCAATCAGCCCCAGCATTTT
>many|TRBJ2-7|TRBV5-6|TRBD1
CASSSGTGAPVDYEQYF
TGTGCCAGCAGCTCGGGAACAGGGGCCCCGGTGGACTACGAGCAGTACTTC
>many|TRBJ1-4|TRBV5-1|TRBD1
CASSRMGTGREKLFF
TGCGCCAGCAGCAGAATGGGGACAGGGCGAGAAAAACTGTTTTTT
>many|TRBJ2-2|TRBV10-3|.
CATRNQGNTGELFF
TGTGCCACCAGAAATCAGGGGAACACCGGGGAGCTGTTTTTT
>few|TRBJ1-2|TRBV7-9|.
CASSLGRGGYTF
TGTGCCAGCAGCTTAGGCCGGGGTGGCTACACCTTC
>many|TRBJ1-1|TRBV11-1|.
CASSPDWTEAFF
TGTGCCAGCAGCCCAGATTGGACCGAAGCTTTCTTT
>many|TRBJ1-1|TRBV12-3/TRBV12-4|.
CASSLNVVTEAFF
TGTGCCAGCAGTCTGAACGTGGTTACTGAAGCTTTCTTT
>many|TRBJ2-6|TRBV12-3/TRBV12-4|.
CASTLFGANVLTF
TGTGCCAGCACCCTGTTCGGGGCCAACGTCCTGACTTTC
>many|TRBJ1-5|TRBV15|.
CATSRDQVQPQHF
TGTGCCACCAGCAGAGACCAGGTACAGCCCCAGCATTTT
>many|TRBJ1-6|TRBV7-8|.
CASSLDPNSPLNF
TGTGCCAGCAGCTTGGACCCGAATTCACCCCTCAACTTT
>few|TRBJ1-1|TRBV5-5|TRBD1
CASSLQGAMTEAFF
TGTGCCAGCAGCTTACAGGGGGCTATGACTGAAGCTTTCTTT
>many|TRBJ1-1|TRBV5-1|.
CASSLGSSEAFF
TGCGCCAGCAGCTTGGGGTCTTCTGAAGCTTTCTTT
>many|TRBJ2-1|TRBV7-2|.
CASSFRAGRSYNEQFF
TGTGCCAGCAGCTTCCGAGCAGGGAGGTCCTACAATGAGCAGTTCTTC
>many|TRBJ2-1|TRBV24-1|TRBD2
CATSDVRGNYNEQFF
TGTGCCACCAGTGATGTGCGGGGGAACTACAATGAGCAGTTCTTC
>few|TRBJ2-6|TRBV10-3|.
CASSPSSDGANVLTF
TGTGCCAGCAGCCCGTCTAGCGATGGGGCCAACGTCCTGACTTTC
>.|TRBJ1-1|TRBV7-8|.
CASTGGKVNTEAFF
TGTGCCAGCACCGGGGGGAAGGTGAACACTGAAGCTTTCTTT
>many|TRBJ2-5|TRBV6-5|TRBD2
CASSYGGAGETGETQYF
TGTGCCAGCAGTTACGGAGGTGCGGGGGAGACGGGAGAGACCCAGTACTTC
>many|TRBJ2-7|TRBV6-1|.
CASSEDWGYEQYF
TGTGCCAGCAGTGAAGATTGGGGGTACGAGCAGTACTTC
>many|TRBJ2-1|TRBV20-1|TRBD2
CSARALAGVVQFF
TGCAGTGCTAGGGCACTAGCGGGGGTCGTGCAGTTCTTC
>few|TRBJ1-1|TRBV18|.
CASSPFFNTEAFF
TGTGCCAGCTCACCATTTTTTAACACTGAAGCTTTCTTT
>.|TRBJ2-1|TRBV20-1|.
CSAPLPGSTYNEQFF
TGCAGTGCTCCGCTCCCTGGCTCAACCTACAATGAGCAGTTCTTC
>many|TRBJ1-1|TRBV12-3/TRBV12-4|.
CASIRSGGREAFF
TGTGCCAGCATACGGTCCGGGGGGCGGGAAGCTTTCTTT
>many|TRBJ2-3|TRBV7-2|.
CASSLGGLPPDTQYF
TGTGCCAGCAGCTTAGGGGGACTTCCCCCGGATACGCAGTATTTT
>.|TRBJ1-2|TRBV18|.
CASSPDLQGYGYTF
TGTGCCAGCTCACCCGACCTTCAGGGGTATGGCTACACCTTC
>many|TRBJ2-5|TRBV7-8|TRBD2
CASSIGLLAYQETQYF
TGTGCCAGCAGCATCGGGCTACTAGCGTACCAAGAGACCCAGTACTTC
>many|TRBJ2-6|TRBV7-2|.
CASSLGVVGANVLTF
TGTGCCAGCAGCTTAGGGGTTGTTGGGGCCAACGTCCTGACTTTC
>many|TRBJ2-4|TRBV12-3/TRBV12-4|TRBD1
CASSRDRLAKNIQYF
TGTGCCAGCAGTCGGGACAGACTAGCCAAAAACATTCAGTACTTC
>many|TRBJ1-6|TRBV24-1|TRBD1
CATPDREKDSPLHF
TGTGCCACTCCGGACAGGGAGAAGGATTCACCCCTCCACTTT
>many|TRBJ1-2|TRBV3-1|.
CASSQAPEYGYTF
TGTGCCAGCAGCCAAGCCCCCGAGTACGGCTACACCTTC
>few|TRBJ2-5|TRBV5-4|.
CASSPAGPQETQYF
TGTGCCAGCAGCCCCGCGGGGCCCCAAGAGACCCAGTACTTC
>many|TRBJ2-1|TRBV20-1|TRBD1
CSARDRAGYNEQFF
TGCAGTGCTAGGGACAGGGCGGGATACAATGAGCAGTTCTTC
>many|TRBJ1-1|TRBV5-1|.
CASSLDRLNTEAFF
TGCGCCAGCAGCTTGGACCGATTGAACACTGAAGCTTTCTTT